These 11 T cell receptor beta chains were all obtained from the same sample, sequenced in a study of tumor and adjacent non-tumor tissue in lung cancer. This sample's RNA came from whole unsorted tissue. Three rounds of nested PCR, following a modified ARM-PCR protocol, produced the TCRbeta library. TCRdb used MiXCR to reprocess the multiplex PCR reads, holding one entry per CDR3 protein. The table records about 68,000 distinct CDR3 sequences, approximately 63% of them present only once. Sequenced sample: lung tumor tissue. The receptors shown here come from a man over 45 with non-small cell lung cancer.

This clonotype was recorded a few times. The chain has TRBV2 and TRBJ2-3, with D tentatively TRBD1 or TRBD2 (5 bases each). This CDR3 has 14 residues. CDR1 and CDR2 from the germline V gene are SNHLY and FYNNEI. With 6 bases removed from V and 3 bases from J, the gap between germline ends came to 13 bases. The DNA for the CDR3 is TGTGCCAGCAGGAGGGACGAGGATACAGATACGCAGTATTTT. It yields the protein CASRRDEDTDTQYF.

Details on this clonotype: This may be a read error, as it is one base from a much larger clone. The rearrangement joins TRBV6-5 to TRBJ2-1; 10 positions match TRBD1. CDR3 length: 15 residues. Germline values: CDR1 MNHEY, CDR2 SVGAGI. CDR3 region: CTSSRGQGRKNEQFF. CDR3 in DNA: TGTACCAGCTCTCGGGGACAGGGGCGAAAGAATGAGCAGTTCTTC.

A word on this clonotype: In this CDR3 the conserved last residue, phenylalanine or tryptophan, is missing, so a read error is likely. This chain joins TRBV28 and TRBJ2-3; 8 bases map to TRBD1. Germline V gene lookup returns CDR1 MDHEN and CDR2 SYDVKM. This CDR3 is 16 amino acids long. V lost 6 bases, J lost 5 bases, and 13 bases stayed unmatched. The CDR3 loop is CASRPRTGTLGDTQYC. Written as DNA, the CDR3 is TGTGCCAGCAGACCACGGACAGGGACCCTCGGAGATACGCAGTATTGT.

With regard to this clonotype: Germline and junction disagree at one end, which may indicate a read error. This chain uses TRBV6-5 with TRBJ2-1; TRBD2 matches 7 bases. CDR3 size: 16 residues. Per the germline V gene, CDR1 is MNHEY and CDR2 is SVGAGI. CDR3 nucleotides: TGTGCCAGCAGTTACTCAGTTGCTAGCGGTAACAATGGGCAGTTCTTC. Its protein is CASSYSVASGNNGQFF.

With regard to this clonotype: This could be a read error, since a much larger clone is one nucleotide away. The rearrangement uses TRBV7-9 and TRBJ2-1; D is unresolved. In germline, CDR1 is SEHNR, CDR2 FQNEAQ (reference sequence). This CDR3 has 13 amino acids. The CDR3 is CVSSLSGANEQFF. The CDR3 nucleotides read TGTGTCAGCAGCTTATCGGGTGCAAATGAGCAGTTCTTC.

CDR3 DNA: TGTGCCAGCAGCCAAGTGGCAGGGCTCTCATCACCCCTCCACTTT. It is translated as CASSQVAGLSSPLHF. This chain joins TRBV14 and TRBJ1-6, with D perhaps TRBD1 (5 bases). Germline V gene sequence: CDR1 SGHDN, CDR2 FVKESK. The CDR3 runs 15 residues. The V gene lost 1 base and the J gene lost 10 bases, with 14 bases spanning the gap.

About this clonotype itself: At one of its ends the junction is not consistent with the germline gene, which may arise from a read error. The J gene is TRBJ2-1, the V gene TRBV4-1; 12 bases are a match to TRBD2. Germline V gene data show CDR1 as MGHRA and CDR2 as YSYEKL. The CDR3 runs to 17 residues. The CDR3 region is CVSSVRTSGNIYNEQFF. CDR3 sequence (DNA): TGCGTCAGCAGCGTTCGGACTAGCGGGAATATCTACAATGAGCAGTTCTTC.

The chain uses TRBV5-6 and TRBJ2-7; no clear D gene. Germline V gene lookup returns CDR1 SGHDT and CDR2 YYEEEE. This CDR3 is 14 amino acids long. V dropped 0 bases and J dropped 9 bases, with 16 bases sitting between them. CDR3 region: CASSLAESPHGQYF. CDR3 in DNA: TGTGCCAGCAGCTTGGCGGAATCTCCCCACGGGCAGTACTTC.

Notes on this clonotype: This may be a read error, as it is one base from a much larger clone. The chain uses TRBV6-5 and TRBJ2-7; tentative D call: TRBD2 (5 bases). This CDR3 has 12 residues. Germline V gene data show CDR1 as MNHEY and CDR2 as SVGAGI. Trimming removed 5 bases at V and 10 bases at J, with 15 bases between. The CDR3, as DNA: TGTGCCAGCAGTCAGACGGTCGGGGATCAGTACTTC. Protein product: CASSQTVGDQYF.

For this clonotype: The junction differs from germline at one of its ends, possibly a read error. This chain uses TRBV4-2 with TRBJ2-5; 7 bases are shared with TRBD1. CDR3 size: 15 residues. Germline CDR1 is LGHNA and CDR2 is YNFKEQ. The CDR3 nucleotides read TGTGCCAGCAGCCAACGGCAAACAGGGGTAAAGACCCGGTACTTC. This translates into CASSQRQTGVKTRYF.

Of note for this clonotype: A clone one base away is much larger, so this may be a read error. It is likely a read error, because the conserved phenylalanine at the end of the CDR3 is missing. The chain recombines TRBV12-3 or TRBV12-4 with TRBJ1-2; D is perhaps TRBD1 (5 bases). The CDR3 extends over 14 amino acids. Deletions cut 7 bases from V and 7 bases from J, with 19 bases between. CDR3 sequence: CASKYFEGRSGYTI. The CDR3, as DNA: TGTGCCAGCAAGTACTTCGAGGGGCGATCTGGCTACACCATC.